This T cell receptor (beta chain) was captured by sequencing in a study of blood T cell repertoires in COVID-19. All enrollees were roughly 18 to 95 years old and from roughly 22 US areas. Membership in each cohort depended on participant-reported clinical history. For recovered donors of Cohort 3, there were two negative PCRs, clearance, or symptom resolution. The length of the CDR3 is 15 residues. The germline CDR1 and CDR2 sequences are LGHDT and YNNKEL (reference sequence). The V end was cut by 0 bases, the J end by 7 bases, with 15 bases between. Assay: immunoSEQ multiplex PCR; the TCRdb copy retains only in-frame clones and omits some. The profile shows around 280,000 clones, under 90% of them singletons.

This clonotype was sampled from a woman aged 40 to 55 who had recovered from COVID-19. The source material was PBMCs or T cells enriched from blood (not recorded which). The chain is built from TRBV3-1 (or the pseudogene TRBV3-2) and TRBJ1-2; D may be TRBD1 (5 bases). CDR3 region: CASSQEGAGSAGYTF. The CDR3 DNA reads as TGTGCCAGCAGCCAAGAAGGTGCAGGGTCGGCTGGCTACACCTTC.